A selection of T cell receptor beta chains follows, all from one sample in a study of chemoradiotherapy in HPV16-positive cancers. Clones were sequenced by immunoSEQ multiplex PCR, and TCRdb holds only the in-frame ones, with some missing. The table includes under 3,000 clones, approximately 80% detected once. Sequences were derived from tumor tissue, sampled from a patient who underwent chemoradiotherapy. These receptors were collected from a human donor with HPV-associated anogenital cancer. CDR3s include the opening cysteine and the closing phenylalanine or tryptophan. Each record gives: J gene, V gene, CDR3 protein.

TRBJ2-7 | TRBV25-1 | CASSGILAGVVYEQYF
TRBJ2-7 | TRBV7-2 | CASSFGGTSYEQYF
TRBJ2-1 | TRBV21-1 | CASSKRLAVEGEQFF
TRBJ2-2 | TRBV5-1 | CASSEDRGNTGELFF
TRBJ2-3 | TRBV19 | CASSPRLAGSISDTQYF
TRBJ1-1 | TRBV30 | CAWSAGLGTEAFF
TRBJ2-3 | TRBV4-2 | CASSQAASGFTDTQYF
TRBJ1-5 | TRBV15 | CATSRGDRVGYSNQPQHF
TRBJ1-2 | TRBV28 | CASSQDRGAYGYTF
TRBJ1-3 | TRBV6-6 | CASSYSADSGNTIYF
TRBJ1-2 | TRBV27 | CASSLSPGGRGYTF
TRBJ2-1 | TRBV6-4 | CASSGTSGSNEQFF
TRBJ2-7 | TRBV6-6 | CASSPRTASYEQYF
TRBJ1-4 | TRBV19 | CASSASRGTNEKLFF
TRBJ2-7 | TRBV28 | CASSYPSGGYEQYF
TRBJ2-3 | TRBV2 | CASRAGLNTDTQYF
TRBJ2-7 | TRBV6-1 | CASSEFILARGYEQYF
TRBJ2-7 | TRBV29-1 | CSVVLGNEQYF
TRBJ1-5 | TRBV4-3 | CASSQALRGKPQHF
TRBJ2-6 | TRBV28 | CASSFLGSGTSGANVLTF
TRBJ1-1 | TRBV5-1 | CASSGRGEPNTEAFF
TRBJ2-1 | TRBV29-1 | CSVLGQGAYNEQFF
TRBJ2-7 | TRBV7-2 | CASSTDRGRYEQYF
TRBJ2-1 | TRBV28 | CASSLSGQGSYNEQFF
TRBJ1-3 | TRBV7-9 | CASSITRGPGNTIYF
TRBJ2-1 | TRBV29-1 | CSVNQPRSEQFF